The TCR beta chain described here comes from a study of T-cell reconstitution after alpha-beta-depleted transplantation in children. Using unique molecular identifiers, the investigators prepared the TCRbeta library. Using its own MiXCR run on the PCR reads, TCRdb lists one record per CDR3 protein. This sample has 150,000 to 250,000 distinct CDR3 sequences, with approximately 6% found just once. This clonotype was seen ten or more times. Specimen: PBMCs, collected before TCRalphabeta/CD19-depleted stem cell transplant. The receptor comes from a girl less than two years old with combined immunodeficiency, due to receive a stem cell transplant.

As DNA, the CDR3 is TGTGCCAGCAGCTTAGGTCTAGCGGGAGAGGGGTACAATGAGCAGTTCTTC. Translating it yields CASSLGLAGEGYNEQFF. J is TRBJ2-1 and V is TRBV7-8, with 10 bases that match TRBD2. Germline assignment: CDR1 SGHVS and CDR2 FQNEAQ. The CDR3 totals 17 residues. Trimming cost V 1 base and J 4 bases; bases outside gene matches: 7.